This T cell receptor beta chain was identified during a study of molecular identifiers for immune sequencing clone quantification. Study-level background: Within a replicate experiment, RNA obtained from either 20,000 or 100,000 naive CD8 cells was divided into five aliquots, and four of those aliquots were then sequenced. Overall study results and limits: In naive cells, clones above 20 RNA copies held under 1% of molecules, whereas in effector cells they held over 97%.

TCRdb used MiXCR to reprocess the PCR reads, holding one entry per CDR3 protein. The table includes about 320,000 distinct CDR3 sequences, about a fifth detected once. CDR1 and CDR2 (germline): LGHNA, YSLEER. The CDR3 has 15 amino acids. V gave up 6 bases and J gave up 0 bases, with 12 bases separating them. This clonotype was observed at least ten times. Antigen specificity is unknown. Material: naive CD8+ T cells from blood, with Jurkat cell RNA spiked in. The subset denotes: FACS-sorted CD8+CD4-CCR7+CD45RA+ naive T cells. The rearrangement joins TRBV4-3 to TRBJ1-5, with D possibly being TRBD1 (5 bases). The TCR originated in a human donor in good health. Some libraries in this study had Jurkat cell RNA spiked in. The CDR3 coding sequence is TGCGCCAGCAGGTCGACAGCGTATAGCAATCAGCCCCAGCATTTT. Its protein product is CASRSTAYSNQPQHF.